A selection of T cell receptor beta chains follows, all from one sample in a study of blood T cell repertoires in COVID-19. Clones were sequenced by immunoSEQ multiplex PCR, and TCRdb holds only the in-frame ones, with some missing. Among about 320,000 clones, about 87% were seen once, and the ten largest hold 5%. Sequencing was carried out using PBMCs or T cells enriched from blood (not recorded which). The origin of the receptors is a man aged 30-40 years who had recovered from COVID-19. Each CDR3 is given with its conserved first and last residue. The D gene is left open where the match is weak. Clone size is shown for a subset of rows, as once, few, many or a class of expanded clone.

d_call	v_call	clone_size	j_call	cdr3_aa	cdr3_nt
NA	TRBV6-5	NA	TRBJ1-1	CASSYSLQGQAFF	TGTGCCAGCAGTTACTCGTTGCAGGGTCAAGCTTTCTTT
TRBD1	TRBV18	few	TRBJ1-2	CASSPTKLDRAGYTF	TGTGCCAGCTCACCGACGAAACTCGACAGGGCTGGCTACACCTTC
NA	TRBV24-1	NA	TRBJ2-7	CATSVSDDSYEQYF	TGTGCCACCAGTGTCTCAGATGATTCCTACGAGCAGTACTTC
NA	TRBV2	NA	TRBJ1-1	CASSENEAAQAFF	TGTGCCAGCAGTGAGAATGAGGCAGCACAAGCTTTCTTT
NA	TRBV18	once	TRBJ2-7	CASSPPWQEDGEQYF	TGTGCCAGCTCACCACCGTGGCAGGAGGACGGTGAGCAGTACTTC
NA	TRBV30	NA	TRBJ2-2	CAWTRTAGELFF	TGTGCCTGGACGCGCACCGCCGGGGAGCTGTTTTTT
NA	TRBV4-2	NA	TRBJ2-1	CASSQDVLGAGAYNEQFF	TGTGCCAGCAGCCAAGATGTGTTGGGGGCCGGAGCCTACAATGAGCAGTTCTTC
NA	TRBV7-9	NA	TRBJ2-5	CASSSDSETQYF	TGTGCCAGCAGCTCGGACAGTGAGACCCAGTACTTC
TRBD2	TRBV11-2	NA	TRBJ2-3	CASSIPRPTREGNTQYF	TGTGCCAGCAGCATCCCCCGGCCCACTAGGGAGGGAAATACGCAGTATTTT
NA	TRBV18	NA	TRBJ2-7	CASSPGTSPYEQYF	TGTGCCAGCTCACCCGGGACAAGTCCCTACGAGCAGTACTTC
TRBD1	TRBV5-6	NA	TRBJ2-6	CASSLVGQGGNVLTF	TGTGCCAGCAGCTTGGTCGGACAGGGGGGAAACGTCCTGACTTTC
NA	TRBV11-2	few	TRBJ2-6	CASSSPAGEITGANVLTF	TGTGCCAGCAGCTCCCCCGCAGGGGAGATAACTGGGGCCAACGTCCTGACTTTC
NA	TRBV28	NA	TRBJ1-2	CASRSGVTYGYTF	TGTGCCAGCCGGTCCGGGGTGACCTATGGCTACACCTTC
TRBD2	TRBV11-3	NA	TRBJ2-7	CASSSSGTTGEQYF	TGTGCCAGCAGCTCGTCCGGGACTACCGGCGAGCAGTACTTC
NA	TRBV5-1	once	TRBJ1-5	CASSQTGQGNQPQHF	TGCGCCAGCAGCCAAACGGGGCAGGGGAATCAGCCCCAGCATTTT
TRBD1	TRBV28	NA	TRBJ1-6	CAATGGGGSPLHF	TGTGCAGCCACAGGGGGCGGCGGTTCACCCCTCCACTTT
NA	TRBV4-2	once	TRBJ2-7	CASSQEGERTSYEQYF	TGTGCCAGCAGCCAAGAGGGCGAGCGGACCTCCTACGAGCAGTACTTC
TRBD1	TRBV9	NA	TRBJ2-2	CASSARGRRETGELFF	TGTGCCAGCAGCGCCAGGGGGCGGAGAGAGACCGGGGAGCTGTTTTTT
NA	TRBV9	NA	TRBJ1-5	CASSLSGGLQPQHF	TGTGCCAGCAGCCTTTCCGGGGGGCTTCAGCCCCAGCATTTT
NA	TRBV5-8	NA	TRBJ2-1	CASSLAVGREQFF	TGTGCCAGCAGCTTGGCGGTGGGGCGGGAGCAGTTCTTC
NA	TRBV3-1/TRBV3-2	once	TRBJ1-1	CASSQGGGTEAFF	TGTGCCAGCAGCCAAGGAGGTGGCACTGAAGCTTTCTTT
NA	TRBV6-5	NA	TRBJ1-2	CASSRDSIYGYTF	TGTGCCAGCAGTAGAGACAGTATCTATGGCTACACCTTC
NA	TRBV28	NA	TRBJ2-7	CASRAKGAYEQYF	TGTGCCAGCAGGGCGAAGGGGGCCTACGAGCAGTACTTC
NA	TRBV5-6	NA	TRBJ2-4	CASSLLADLSKNIQYF	TGTGCCAGCAGCTTGCTGGCAGATCTGTCCAAAAACATTCAGTACTTC
TRBD1	TRBV7-9	NA	TRBJ2-7	CASSIRDSYEQYF	TGTGCCAGCAGCATTAGGGACAGCTACGAGCAGTACTTC
TRBD1	TRBV6-5	NA	TRBJ2-7	CASRYLTRDSSYEQYF	TGTGCCAGCAGGTACCTGACTCGGGACAGCTCCTACGAGCAGTACTTC
TRBD1	TRBV7-8	NA	TRBJ1-6	CASSLVSQGASPLHF	TGTGCCAGCAGCTTAGTTAGTCAGGGGGCTTCACCCCTCCACTTT
NA	TRBV30	NA	TRBJ2-1	CAWSVQEQFF	TGTGCCTGGAGTGTACAAGAGCAGTTCTTC